These 12 T cell receptor beta chains share one sample of origin, sequenced in a study of T cells in Graves' hyperthyroidism and ophthalmopathy. TCR beta CDR3 regions were amplified from RNA. A first-round RT-PCR of the TCR CDR3 used the HTBI primer set. TCRdb re-analysed the multiplex PCR reads in MiXCR, keeping a single row per CDR3 protein. The repertoire includes 730,000 or so distinct CDR3 sequences, 18% of them detected once, and 15% to 20% sits in the top ten. Sequences were obtained from blood. The origin of the receptors is a woman aged 50 to 60 with Graves' hyperthyroidism that later progressed to Graves' ophthalmopathy.

V is TRBV3-1 and J is TRBJ2-2; 10 positions match TRBD2. The CDR3 length is 18 residues. CDR1 is LGHDT and CDR2 is YNNKEL in the germline V gene (reference sequence). The junction had 7 bases not matched to a gene; V was cut back by 2 bases and J by 1 base. The CDR3 region has the DNA TGTGCCAGCAGCCAATATGGCTCTAGCGGGGGGAACACCGGGGAGCTGTTTTTT. Amino acids: CASSQYGSSGGNTGELFF. The full variable domain, completed using reference TRBV3-1 and TRBJ2-2, is DTAVSQTPKYLVTQMGNDKSIKCEQNLGHDTMYWYKQDSKKFLKIMFSYNNKELIINETVPNRFSPKSPDKAHLNLHINSLELGDSAVYFCASSQYGSSGGNTGELFFGEGSRLTVL.

At least ten counts were recorded for this clonotype. V gene TRBV3-1 combines with J gene TRBJ1-2, with D perhaps TRBD1 (5 bases). The germline V gene has CDR1 LGHDT and CDR2 YNNKEL (reference sequence). V dropped 1 base and J dropped 6 bases, with 9 bases sitting between them. The CDR3 extends over 13 amino acids. CDR3 region: CASSQVTAHGYTF. CDR3 bases: TGTGCCAGCAGCCAAGTGACAGCGCATGGCTACACCTTC.

This clonotype was seen ten or more times. The chain has TRBV2 and TRBJ2-3, with D possibly being TRBD2 (5 bases). V gave up 2 bases and J gave up 5 bases, with 17 bases separating them. Looked up from germline, CDR1 is SNHLY and CDR2 is FYNNEI. The CDR3 covers 16 residues. CDR3 sequence: CASSERSGVGKDTQYF. CDR3 nucleotide sequence: TGTGCCAGCAGTGAAAGATCCGGGGTCGGGAAAGATACGCAGTATTTT.

This clonotype was counted only a few times. This sequence joins TRBV20-1 and TRBJ2-3; 8 bases are shared with TRBD1. V was pared by 4 bases and J by 2 bases, with 11 bases of the junction left unmatched. The CDR3 contains 16 residues. Germline CDR1 reads DFQATT; CDR2 reads SNEGSKA (reference sequence). As DNA, the CDR3 is TGCAGTGCTACAGCCCTCGACAGGGGAGACACAGATACGCAGTATTTT. Residues: CSATALDRGDTDTQYF.

The J gene is TRBJ2-2, the V gene TRBV10-1; D remains ambiguous. The germline gives CDR1 WNHNN, CDR2 SYGVQD (reference sequence). Between the trimmed V and J ends, which lost 0 bases and 5 bases, there was a span of 7 bases. There are 14 residues in the CDR3. The CDR3 nucleotides read TGCGCCAGCAGTGAGTCCCGAGAGACCGGGGAGCTGTTTTTT. Translating it yields CASSESRETGELFF.

This clonotype was counted between two and nine times. The chain has TRBV4-1 and TRBJ2-3; no definite D call. The CDR3 length is 13 residues. Germline V gives CDR1 MGHRA, CDR2 YSYEKL. V dropped 0 bases and J dropped 4 bases, with 5 bases sitting between them. CDR3: CASSQDRPDTQYF. The CDR3 coding sequence is TGCGCCAGCAGCCAAGATCGCCCAGATACGCAGTATTTT.

This clonotype was observed at least ten times. The chain employs TRBV2 and TRBJ2-2, with D perhaps TRBD2 (6 bases). V was trimmed by 11 bases and J by 3 bases, leaving 22 bases between them. CDR3 length equals 16 residues. From germline, CDR1 is SNHLY and CDR2 FYNNEI. CDR3 bases: TGTGCCCTCCGGGGTGGAGTTGCGGGGCACACCGGGGAGCTGTTTTTT. Translated, it gives CALRGGVAGHTGELFF.

The genes are TRBV20-1 and TRBJ2-7; 9 bases match TRBD1. V dropped 5 bases and J dropped 7; count of bases not matched to a gene: 6. This CDR3 contains 12 residues. Germline V CDR1 and CDR2: DFQATT, SNEGSKA (reference sequence). The DNA of the CDR3 is TGCAGTGCTGGGACAGGGCCTCTGGAGCAGTACTTC. Translated, it gives CSAGTGPLEQYF.

The genes are TRBV9 and TRBJ2-3, with no clear D. The CDR3 is made up of 15 amino acids. V dropped 3 bases and J dropped 3 bases, with 14 bases sitting between them. Germline V gives CDR1 SGDLS, CDR2 YYNGEE. CDR3 protein: CASSAEVAQTDTQYF. CDR3 sequence (DNA): TGTGCCAGCAGCGCCGAGGTAGCTCAGACAGATACGCAGTATTTT.

The chain couples TRBV6-5 to TRBJ2-7; no firm D call. V was shortened by 1 base and J by 2 bases, with 6 bases between the two germline ends. Germline-derived CDR1 and CDR2 are MNHEY and SVGAGI. The CDR3 totals 13 residues. The CDR3 is CASSYLMTYEQYF. CDR3 nucleotides: TGTGCCAGCAGTTACTTAATGACCTACGAGCAGTACTTC.

At least ten counts were recorded for this clonotype. The gene calls are TRBV11-2 and TRBJ2-5; D is tentatively TRBD1 or TRBD2 (5 bases each). The CDR3 covers 16 residues. V was cut by 0 bases and J by 1 base, with 12 bases left in between. The germline V gene has CDR1 SGHAT and CDR2 FQNNGV. The CDR3 coding sequence is TGTGCCAGCAGCTTAGAAGCGGCTGGGGCCCAAGAGACCCAGTACTTC. Translated, it gives CASSLEAAGAQETQYF.

In its sample, this clonotype was seen many times. The rearrangement links TRBV11-2 to TRBJ2-1, with D perhaps TRBD1 (6 bases). Germline-derived CDR1 and CDR2 are SGHAT and FQNNGV. The CDR3 spans 13 residues. V was pared by 3 bases and J by 9 bases, with 12 bases between. CDR3 loop: CASSLQGSAEQFF. CDR3 DNA: TGTGCCAGCAGCTTGCAGGGGAGTGCTGAGCAGTTCTTC.